This T cell receptor beta chain was sequenced in a study of cytomegalovirus exposure and HLA in healthy donors. It was with 60 Vbeta and 13 Jbeta primers that the PCR ran. TCRdb's copy holds only in-frame clones and misses some; the assay was immunoSEQ multiplex PCR. The data hold fewer than 150,000 clones, with around 80% observed a single time. Notes on this clone: Its antigen is unidentified.

Regarding the study as a whole: A few CMV-associated chains proved CMV antigen-specific in vitro. Reports indicated that the classifier achieved high specificity and sensitivity in diagnosing cytomegalovirus status.

The sequenced material came from PBMCs. The receptor comes from a young man in good health and CMV-seronegative.

CDR3 sequence reads: CASSLGQGFYEQYF. The CDR3 DNA follows: TGTGCCAGCAGCTTAGGACAGGGGTTCTACGAGCAGTACTTC. The chain couples TRBV5-6 to TRBJ2-7, with 9 bases lining up with TRBD1. The germline V gene has CDR1 SGHDT and CDR2 YYEEEE. This CDR3 comprises 14 residues. The V segment lost 2 bases and the J segment 3 bases; nucleotides outside the gene matches: 3.